There are many counts of the clone carrying this TCR beta chain. Its matching antigen is unknown. The CDR3 loop spans 15 amino acids. Germline trimming cut 6 bases from V and 1 base from J; bases unmatched to any gene: 6. The germline V gene encodes CDR1 MDHEN and CDR2 SYDVKM. This sample was taken from a study of T cells in Graves' hyperthyroidism and ophthalmopathy. Study information: At initial diagnosis, before any treatment had begun, peripheral blood was obtained.

Study outcomes and limitations: Appearing also in blood were most of the thyroid clonotypes expanded above 0.001.

Template material for amplifying TCR beta CDR3 regions consisted of RNA transcripts. An initial round of RT-PCR targeting the TCR CDR3 relied on the HTBI primer set. TCRdb re-derived calls from the multiplex PCR reads in MiXCR, one entry per CDR3 protein. The sample has more than 500,000 distinct CDR3 sequences, roughly 16% seen once. The sample consisted of blood. This sequence was found in a woman in her 30s with Graves' ophthalmopathy. This chain links TRBV28 with TRBJ1-1, with 9 nucleotides matching TRBD1. CDR3 residues: CASSHWDRANTEAFF. CDR3 nucleotide sequence: TGTGCCAGCAGCCATTGGGACAGGGCGAACACTGAAGCTTTCTTT.